The present TCR beta chain was sequenced within a study of T-cell memory formation after mild COVID-19. Study observations and caveats: Among CD4+ contracting clones, most were CM and EM, and CD8+ ones EMRA. Pre-infection memory already had some responding clones, implying cross-reactive memory joined. Second-wave clones that peaked on day 37 lacked confirmed SARS-CoV-2 specificity.

This clonotype was found a few times. The target antigen is unknown. Libraries for TCRalpha and TCRbeta carried sample barcodes and unique molecular identifiers via 5'RACE. Via MiXCR, TCRdb re-called the 5' RACE reads, giving one row per CDR3 protein. The top ten hold roughly 4.3% of the sample, which has roughly 180,000 distinct CDR3 sequences, about a fifth seen once. The CDR3 is 15 residues long. V was pared by 6 bases and J by 3 bases, with 14 bases between. Germline loops: CDR1 ENHRY, CDR2 SYGVKD. The source material was PBMCs or a T cell subset sorted from them (not recorded which). The TCR sequence derives from a young man who had mild COVID-19 (a few samples of this study predate the infection). Cell type and time point are not known. This rearrangement joins TRBV10-3 to TRBJ1-4; a possible D gene is TRBD1 (6 bases). Here the CDR3 reads CAISSGARANEKLFF. As DNA, the CDR3 is TGTGCCATCAGCTCAGGGGCGCGGGCTAATGAAAAACTGTTTTTT.